This TCR beta chain was retrieved from a study of blood T cell repertoires in COVID-19. Turning to the study itself: Donors in the United States, Italy and Spain gave samples during acute or convalescent COVID-19. T cells, B-cell-depleted T cells, or PBMCs provided the cDNA or gDNA that served as material.

From germline, CDR1 is SNHLY and CDR2 FYNNEI. V lost 2 bases and J lost 5, with 10 bases in between. The CDR3 has 14 residues. In the original analysis: Amplified reference gene primers provided the basis for estimating nucleated cell counts. Sequencing was performed with immunoSEQ multiplex PCR; in TCRdb, only in-frame clones are kept and a portion is missing. That table gives V, J and clone size, and the DNA gave D and trimming. Of roughly 100,000 clones listed, 80% to 90% are singletons. The sequence came from a woman in her 70s with acute or convalescent COVID-19. The chain employs TRBV2 and TRBJ2-1; no definite D call. Sequencing input: peripheral blood. The chain's CDR3 is CASSESGHHNEQFF. DNA for the CDR3: TGTGCCAGCAGTGAAAGTGGCCACCACAATGAGCAGTTCTTC.